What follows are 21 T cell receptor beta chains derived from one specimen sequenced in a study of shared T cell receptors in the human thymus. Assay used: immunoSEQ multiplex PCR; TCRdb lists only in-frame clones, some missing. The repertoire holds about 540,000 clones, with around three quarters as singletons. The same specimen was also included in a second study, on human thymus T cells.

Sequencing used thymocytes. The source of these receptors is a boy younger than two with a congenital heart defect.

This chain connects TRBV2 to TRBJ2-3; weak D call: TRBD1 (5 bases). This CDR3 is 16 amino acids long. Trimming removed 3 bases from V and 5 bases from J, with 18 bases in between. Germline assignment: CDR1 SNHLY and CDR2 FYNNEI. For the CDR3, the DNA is TGTGCCAGCAGTGAGGGGCCCCTGGCCTTTATAGATACGCAGTATTTT. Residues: CASSEGPLAFIDTQYF.

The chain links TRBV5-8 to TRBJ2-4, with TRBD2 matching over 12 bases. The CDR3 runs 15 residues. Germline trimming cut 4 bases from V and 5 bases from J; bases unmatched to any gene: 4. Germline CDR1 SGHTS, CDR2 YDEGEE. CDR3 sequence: CASSPRTSGENIQYF. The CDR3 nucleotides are TGTGCCAGCAGCCCCCGGACTAGCGGGGAAAACATTCAGTACTTC.

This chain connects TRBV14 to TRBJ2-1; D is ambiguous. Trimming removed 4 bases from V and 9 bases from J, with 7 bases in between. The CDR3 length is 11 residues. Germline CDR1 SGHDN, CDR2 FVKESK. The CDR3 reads CASSRHSEQFF. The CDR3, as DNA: TGTGCCAGCAGCCGCCACAGTGAGCAGTTCTTC.

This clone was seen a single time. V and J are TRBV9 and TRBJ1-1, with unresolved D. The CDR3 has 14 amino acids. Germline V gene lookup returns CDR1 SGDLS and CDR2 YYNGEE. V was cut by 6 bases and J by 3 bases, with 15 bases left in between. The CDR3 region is CASNPEAADTEAFF. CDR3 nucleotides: TGTGCCAGCAACCCCGAGGCAGCCGACACTGAAGCTTTCTTT.

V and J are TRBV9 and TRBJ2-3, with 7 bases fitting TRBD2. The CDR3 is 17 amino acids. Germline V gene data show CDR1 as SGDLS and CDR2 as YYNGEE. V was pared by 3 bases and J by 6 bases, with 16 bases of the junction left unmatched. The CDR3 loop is CASSAREERDLLDTQYF. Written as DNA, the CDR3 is TGTGCCAGCAGCGCGAGGGAGGAGCGGGACCTCTTGGATACGCAGTATTTT.

The CDR3 DNA reads TGTGCCAGCTCCCCCGGGACAGCGAACACTGAAGCTTTCTTT. Amino acids: CASSPGTANTEAFF. This chain uses TRBV18 with TRBJ1-1; TRBD1 aligns across 7 bases. The V gene end was trimmed by 6 bases and the J gene end by 1 base; junction bases not matched to a gene: 5. Germline CDR1 is KGHSH and CDR2 is LQKENI. This CDR3 spans 14 amino acids.

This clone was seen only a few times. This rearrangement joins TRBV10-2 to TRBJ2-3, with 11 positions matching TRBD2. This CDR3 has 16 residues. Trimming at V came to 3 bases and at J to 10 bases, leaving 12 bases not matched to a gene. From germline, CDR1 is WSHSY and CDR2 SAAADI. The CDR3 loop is CASSDMGRTSGFPQYF. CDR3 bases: TGCGCCAGCAGTGACATGGGTAGGACTAGCGGGTTCCCGCAGTATTTT.

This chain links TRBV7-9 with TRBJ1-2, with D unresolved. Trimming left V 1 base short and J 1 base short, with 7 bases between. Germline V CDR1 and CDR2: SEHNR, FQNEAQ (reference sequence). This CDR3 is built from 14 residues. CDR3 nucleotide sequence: TGTGCCAGCAGCTTAGACTGCCGTAACTATGGCTACACCTTC. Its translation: CASSLDCRNYGYTF.

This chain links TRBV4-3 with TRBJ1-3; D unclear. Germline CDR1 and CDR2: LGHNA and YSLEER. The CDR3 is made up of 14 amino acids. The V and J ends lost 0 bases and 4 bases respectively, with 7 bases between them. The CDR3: CASSQEAGGNTIYF. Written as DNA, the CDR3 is TGCGCCAGCAGCCAAGAGGCGGGAGGAAACACCATATATTTT.

The CDR3 DNA is TGTGCCAGCAGCAGGCGGGACAGGGGAATCCCTACCTACGAGCAGTACTTC. It translates to CASSRRDRGIPTYEQYF. This chain joins TRBV21-1 and TRBJ2-7; the table's D call, TRBD1, was not checked against the DNA. TRBV21-1 is designated a pseudogene. The CDR3 contains 17 residues.

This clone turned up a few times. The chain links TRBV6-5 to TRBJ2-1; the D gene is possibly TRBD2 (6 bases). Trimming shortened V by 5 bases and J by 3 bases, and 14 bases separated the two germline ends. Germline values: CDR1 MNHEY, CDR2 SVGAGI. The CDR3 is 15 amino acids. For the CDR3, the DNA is TGTGCCAGCAGTAACGGGACTGGATACTACAATGAGCAGTTCTTC. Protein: CASSNGTGYYNEQFF.

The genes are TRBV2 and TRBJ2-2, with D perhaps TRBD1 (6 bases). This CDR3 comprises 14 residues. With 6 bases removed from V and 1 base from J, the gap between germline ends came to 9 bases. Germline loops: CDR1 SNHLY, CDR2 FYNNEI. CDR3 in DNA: TGTGCCAGCAGAGGGGGTAGGAACACCGGGGAGCTGTTTTTT. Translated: CASRGGRNTGELFF. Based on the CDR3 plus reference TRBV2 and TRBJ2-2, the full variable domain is EPEVTQTPSHQVTQMGQEVILRCVPISNHLYFYWYRQILGQKVEFLVSFYNNEISEKSEIFDDQFSVERPDGSNFTLKIRSTKLEDSAMYFCASRGGRNTGELFFGEGSRLTVL.

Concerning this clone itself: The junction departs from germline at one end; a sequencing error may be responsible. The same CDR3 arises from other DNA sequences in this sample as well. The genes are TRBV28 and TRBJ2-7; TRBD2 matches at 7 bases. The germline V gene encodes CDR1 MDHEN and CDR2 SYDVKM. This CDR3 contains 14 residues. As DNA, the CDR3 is TGTGCCAGTAGTTGGACGTCGGGGGGCTACGAGCAGTACTTC. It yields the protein CASSWTSGGYEQYF.

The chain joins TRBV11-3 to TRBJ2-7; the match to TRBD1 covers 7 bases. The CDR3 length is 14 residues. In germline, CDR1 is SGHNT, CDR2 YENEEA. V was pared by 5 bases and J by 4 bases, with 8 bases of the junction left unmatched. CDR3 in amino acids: CASSKNLQGYEQYF. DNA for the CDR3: TGTGCCAGCAGCAAAAACCTACAGGGGTACGAGCAGTACTTC. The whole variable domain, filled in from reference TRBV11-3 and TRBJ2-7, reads EAGVVQSPRYKIIEKKQPVAFWCNPISGHNTLYWYLQNLGQGPELLIRYENEEAVDDSQLPKDRFSAERLKGVDSTLKIQPAELGDSAVYLCASSKNLQGYEQYFGPGTRLTVT.

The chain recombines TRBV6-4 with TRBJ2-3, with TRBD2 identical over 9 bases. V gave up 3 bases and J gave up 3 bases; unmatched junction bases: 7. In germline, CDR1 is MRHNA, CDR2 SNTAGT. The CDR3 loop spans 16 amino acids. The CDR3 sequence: CASSESFSGRTDTQYF. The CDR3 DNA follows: TGTGCCAGCAGTGAATCATTTAGCGGGAGAACAGATACGCAGTATTTT.

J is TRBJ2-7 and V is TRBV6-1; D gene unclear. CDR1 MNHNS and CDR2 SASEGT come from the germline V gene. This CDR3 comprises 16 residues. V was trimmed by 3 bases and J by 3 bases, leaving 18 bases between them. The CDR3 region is CASSDRFVAFNYEQYF. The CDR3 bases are TGTGCCAGCAGTGATAGATTCGTAGCATTTAACTACGAGCAGTACTTC.

The CDR3 here is CASSEPLARRNEQFF. The CDR3 region has the DNA TGTGCCAGCAGTGAGCCACTAGCGAGGAGGAATGAGCAGTTCTTC. This chain uses TRBV25-1 with TRBJ2-1, with 7 bases lining up with TRBD2. This CDR3 region has 15 residues. Germline-derived CDR1 and CDR2 are MGHDK and SYGVNS. After removal of 3 bases from V and 7 bases from J, the junction contained 9 bases not matched to a gene. Together with reference TRBV25-1 and TRBJ2-1, the CDR3 gives the full variable domain: EADIYQTPRYLVIGTGKKITLECSQTMGHDKMYWYQQDPGMELHLIHYSYGVNSTEKGDLSSESTVSRIRTEHFPLTLESARPSHTSQYLCASSEPLARRNEQFFGPGTRLTVL.

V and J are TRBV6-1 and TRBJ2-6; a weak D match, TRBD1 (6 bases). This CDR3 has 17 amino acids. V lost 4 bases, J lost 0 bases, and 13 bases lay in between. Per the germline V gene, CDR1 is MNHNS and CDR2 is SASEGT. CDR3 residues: CASSGTELSSGANVLTF. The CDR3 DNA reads TGTGCCAGCAGTGGGACAGAGCTCAGCTCTGGGGCCAACGTCCTGACTTTC.

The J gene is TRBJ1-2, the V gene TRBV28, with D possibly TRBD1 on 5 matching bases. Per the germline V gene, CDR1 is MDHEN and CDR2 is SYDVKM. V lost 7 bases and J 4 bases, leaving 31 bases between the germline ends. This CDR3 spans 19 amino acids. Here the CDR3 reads CASTLPSGQGLPLGYGYTF. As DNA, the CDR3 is TGTGCCAGCACCCTCCCATCCGGCCAGGGATTACCGCTGGGCTATGGCTACACCTTC.

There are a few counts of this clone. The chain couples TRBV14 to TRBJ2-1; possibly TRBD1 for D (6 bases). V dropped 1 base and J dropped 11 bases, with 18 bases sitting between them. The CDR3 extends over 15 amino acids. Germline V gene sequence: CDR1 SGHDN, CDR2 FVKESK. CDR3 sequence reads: CASSQVPTEGHQQFF. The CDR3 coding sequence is TGTGCCAGCAGCCAAGTTCCTACCGAGGGACACCAGCAGTTCTTC.

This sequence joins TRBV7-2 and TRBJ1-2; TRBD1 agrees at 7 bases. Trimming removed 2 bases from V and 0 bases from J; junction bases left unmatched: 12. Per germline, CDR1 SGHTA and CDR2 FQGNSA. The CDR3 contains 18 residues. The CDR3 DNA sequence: TGTGCCAGCAGCTTAAGTGCCCCCCCACAGGGGCCTAACTATGGCTACACCTTC. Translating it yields CASSLSAPPQGPNYGYTF.